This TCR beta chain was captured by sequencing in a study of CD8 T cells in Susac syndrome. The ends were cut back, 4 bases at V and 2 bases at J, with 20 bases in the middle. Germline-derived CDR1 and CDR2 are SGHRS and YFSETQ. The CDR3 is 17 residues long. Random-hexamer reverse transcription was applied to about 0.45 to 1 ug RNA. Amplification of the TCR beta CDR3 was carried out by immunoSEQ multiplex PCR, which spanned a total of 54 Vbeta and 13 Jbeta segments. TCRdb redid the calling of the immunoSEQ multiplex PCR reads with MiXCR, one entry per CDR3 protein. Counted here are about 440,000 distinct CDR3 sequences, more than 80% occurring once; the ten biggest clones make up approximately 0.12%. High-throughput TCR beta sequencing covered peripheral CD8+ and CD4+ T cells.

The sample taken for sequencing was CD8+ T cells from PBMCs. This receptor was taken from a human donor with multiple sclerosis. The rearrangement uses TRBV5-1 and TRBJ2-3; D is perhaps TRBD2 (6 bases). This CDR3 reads CASSQAAGRHFTDTQYF. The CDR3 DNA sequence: TGCGCCAGCAGCCAGGCGGCGGGACGCCACTTCACAGATACGCAGTATTTT. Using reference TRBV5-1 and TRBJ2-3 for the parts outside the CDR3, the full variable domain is KAGVTQTPRYLIKTRGQQVTLSCSPISGHRSVSWYQQTPGQGLQFLFEYFSETQRNKGNFPGRFSGRQFSNSRSEMNVSTLELGDSALYLCASSQAAGRHFTDTQYFGPGTRLTVL.